This T cell receptor (beta chain) was obtained from a study of blood T cells in healthy people across ages. Worth noting for this clonotype: The antigen remains unidentified.

Germline lookup yields CDR1 DFQATT and CDR2 SNEGSKA (reference sequence). The CDR3 extends over 14 amino acids. V was clipped by 0 bases and J by 1 base, with 9 bases between them. Findings and caveats of the study: There were more naive CD4+ cells and higher diversity in long-lived donors than in aged donors. Observed TCR beta diversity showed a strong correlation with the percentage of naive T cells as measured by flow cytometry. Donor CMV infection status was unknown, possibly confounding age-related changes in expanded clonotypes.

Alongside a J-beta primer mix, a sample-barcoded 5' primer served in a second PCR lasting about 7 to 12 cycles. Every cDNA molecule bore a tag from a template-switch adaptor containing 12 random nucleotides. TCRdb processed the 5' RACE reads anew with MiXCR; each CDR3 protein has one entry. The sample has about a million distinct CDR3 sequences, less than 45% seen once; the top ten hold about 12%. The specimen sequenced was blood. The chain carries TRBV20-1 and TRBJ1-2; weak D call: TRBD1 (5 bases). This receptor was identified in a man aged 18 to 30 in good health. CDR3 residues: CSARDRGFNYGYTF. For the CDR3, the DNA is TGCAGTGCTAGAGATCGGGGGTTTAACTATGGCTACACCTTC.